A selection of T cell receptor beta chains follows, all from one sample in a study of CD8 T cells in ankylosing spondylitis. TCRdb called the 5' RACE reads again in MiXCR, with one record for every CDR3 protein. The sample includes approximately 250,000 distinct CDR3 sequences, more than 20% of them seen just once. The sample comprised blood, either unsorted or a sorted T cell fraction (not recorded which). All receptors derive from a male donor with ankylosing spondylitis or in good health (not recorded which). Both conserved end residues are trimmed from each CDR3. Size values are once, few and many counts, or a class for expanded clones, and some rows have none.

V gene	clone size	J gene	CDR3 protein
TRBV6-5	.	TRBJ1-1	ASSYPGMEMNTEAF
TRBV20-1	many	TRBJ1-5	SARRTGVSNQPQH
TRBV20-1	.	TRBJ1-6	SARDRWTPLH
TRBV5-4	many	TRBJ1-1	ASSLKKIAARDTEAF
TRBV3-1	few	TRBJ2-3	ASSQSGRSTDTQY
TRBV20-1	.	TRBJ2-7	SARGGGQGDEQY
TRBV12-3/TRBV12-4	many	TRBJ2-7	ASTWTASYEQY
TRBV5-1	.	TRBJ2-1	ASSNYRGSEQF
TRBV29-1	.	TRBJ2-1	SVVAAGQGSVMLNEQF
TRBV24-1	many	TRBJ2-5	ATSDLWQKETQY
TRBV20-1	.	TRBJ2-5	SARPMTGFQETQY
TRBV6-5	.	TRBJ2-1	ASSSRPGTGRRF
TRBV29-1	many	TRBJ1-1	SVHRKLSGTEAF
TRBV20-1	few	TRBJ2-4	SASWAGNIQY
TRBV11-2	.	TRBJ2-1	ASSSPIWGKEQF
TRBV20-1	.	TRBJ1-5	SARGQAYQPQH
TRBV5-5	many	TRBJ1-5	ASSLEGGSNQPQH
TRBV20-1	many	TRBJ2-1	SARFGTSPLVQF
TRBV20-1	few	TRBJ2-1	SATAGDSYNEQF
TRBV20-1	.	TRBJ1-5	SASSKNRGRGQPQH
TRBV20-1	few	TRBJ2-3	SARAPGISDTQY
TRBV11-1	few	TRBJ2-7	ASSTNAGGEQY
TRBV6-5	few	TRBJ2-2	ASVGRGLAGELF
TRBV18	.	TRBJ1-1	ASSPGQGVMNTEAF
TRBV12-3/TRBV12-4	.	TRBJ1-2	ASSPRIARNYGYT
TRBV6-1	.	TRBJ2-5	ASSPTGGPETQY
TRBV29-1	.	TRBJ1-1	SVETPLGGMNTEAF
TRBV6-1	.	TRBJ2-7	ASRPGTGARYEQY